Below, 23 T cell receptor beta chains from the same sample are listed, as sequenced in a study of CD8 T cells in ankylosing spondylitis. Each CDR3 protein is one row after TCRdb ran MiXCR on the 5' RACE reads. The table records about 140,000 distinct CDR3 sequences, approximately 32% of them present only once. Sequenced material: synovial fluid, either unsorted or a sorted T cell fraction (not recorded which). The origin of the receptors is a male donor with ankylosing spondylitis.

V usage is TRBV25-1 and J usage is TRBJ1-2; the D is unclear. Germline V gene sequence: CDR1 MGHDK, CDR2 SYGVNS. The CDR3 runs 13 residues. Trimming cost V 10 bases and J 6 bases, with 18 bases left between them. The CDR3 spells CATSPRTKDGYTF. For the CDR3, the DNA is TGTGCCACCAGCCCCCGGACTAAAGATGGCTACACCTTC.

Only a few counts were recorded for this clonotype. This chain links TRBV20-1 with TRBJ1-2, with 10 nucleotides matching TRBD1. V shed 6 bases, J shed 5 bases, and the junction held 9 bases outside the gene matches. CDR3 length: 14 amino acids. CDR1 DFQATT and CDR2 SNEGSKA come from the germline V gene (reference sequence). CDR3 loop: CSAIGTGVSYGYTF. In DNA form, the CDR3 reads TGCAGTGCAATTGGGACAGGGGTATCATATGGCTACACCTTC.

In its sample, this clonotype was seen a few times. The chain recombines TRBV18 with TRBJ2-7; tentative D call: TRBD1 (5 bases). The CDR3 is 15 amino acids. The V gene's germline CDR1 is KGHSH and CDR2 LQKENI. V shed 3 bases and J shed 2 bases, with 14 bases lying between them. The CDR3 protein is CASSPKDSLTYEQYF. The CDR3 DNA follows: TGTGCCAGCTCACCCAAAGACAGCCTTACCTACGAGCAGTACTTC. The whole variable domain, remainder taken from reference TRBV18 and TRBJ2-7, is NAGVMQNPRHLVRRRGQEARLRCSPMKGHSHVYWYRQLPEEGLKFMVYLQKENIIDESGMPKERFSAEFPKEGPSILRIQQVVRGDSAAYFCASSPKDSLTYEQYFGPGTRLTVT.

This sequence joins TRBV6-2 or TRBV6-3 and TRBJ2-3; 11 nucleotides agree with TRBD2. The germline gives CDR1 MNHEY, CDR2 SVGEGT. This CDR3 is built from 17 residues. With 5 bases clipped from V and 2 bases from J, the junction kept 9 bases outside the gene matches. DNA for the CDR3: TGTGCCAGCAGTCGGACTAGCGGGTTGGATCTCACAGATACGCAGTATTTT. Encoded protein: CASSRTSGLDLTDTQYF.

This chain uses TRBV7-2 with TRBJ2-1, with D perhaps being TRBD1 or TRBD2 (5 bases each). V shed 1 base and J shed 8 bases, with 9 bases lying between them. Germline CDR1 SGHTA, CDR2 FQGNSA. CDR3 length equals 13 residues. The CDR3 sequence is CASSLDRGYEQFF. The CDR3 DNA reads TGTGCCAGCAGCTTAGATCGGGGCTATGAGCAGTTCTTC. Based on the CDR3 plus reference TRBV7-2 and TRBJ2-1, the full variable domain is GAGVSQSPSNKVTEKGKDVELRCDPISGHTALYWYRQSLGQGLEFLIYFQGNSAPDKSGLPSDRFSAERTGGSVSTLTIQRTQQEDSAVYLCASSLDRGYEQFFGPGTRLTVL.

The chain recombines TRBV10-3 with TRBJ1-5; no clear D. CDR1 and CDR2 (germline): ENHRY, SYGVKD. Trimming removed 3 bases at V and 5 bases at J, with 8 bases between. This CDR3 is built from 13 residues. The CDR3, as DNA: TGTGCCATCAGTGAAGGATATGATCAGCCCCAGCATTTT. It is translated as CAISEGYDQPQHF.

The sample holds a few counts of this clonotype. In DNA, the CDR3 is TGCGCCAGCAGCACCGGACTAGCGGAACTAGATACGCAGTATTTT. This sequence encodes CASSTGLAELDTQYF. This chain joins TRBV5-1 and TRBJ2-3, with TRBD2 matching over 10 bases. Trimming took 4 bases from V and 5 from J; bases not matched to a gene: 7. The CDR3 contains 15 residues. Germline V gene lookup returns CDR1 SGHRS and CDR2 YFSETQ. Looking up the rest from reference TRBV5-1 and TRBJ2-3 gives the full variable domain: KAGVTQTPRYLIKTRGQQVTLSCSPISGHRSVSWYQQTPGQGLQFLFEYFSETQRNKGNFPGRFSGRQFSNSRSEMNVSTLELGDSALYLCASSTGLAELDTQYFGPGTRLTVL.

Only one count was recorded for this clonotype. The chain uses TRBV3-1 and TRBJ1-1; a possible D gene is TRBD1 (6 bases). Looked up from germline, CDR1 is LGHDT and CDR2 is YNNKEL (reference sequence). CDR3 size: 15 residues. V lost 3 bases and J lost 4, with 15 bases in between. The DNA of the CDR3 is TGTGCCAGCAGCCATGGCGCCAGGGGCGGCACTGAAGCTTTCTTT. As protein: CASSHGARGGTEAFF.

The rearrangement links TRBV11-2 to TRBJ2-5, with 11 bases aligning to TRBD1. The CDR3 extends over 15 amino acids. Trimming took 3 bases from V and 5 from J; bases not matched to a gene: 5. CDR1 and CDR2 (germline): SGHAT, FQNNGV. CDR3 in DNA: TGTGCCAGCAGCTTTGGACAGGGGGCATGGGAGACCCAGTACTTC. Amino acid sequence: CASSFGQGAWETQYF.

There are many counts of this clonotype. This chain connects TRBV3-1 to TRBJ1-3, with D hard to call. The CDR3 is made up of 13 amino acids. The V gene's germline CDR1 is LGHDT and CDR2 YNNKEL (reference sequence). V lost 4 bases, J lost 0 bases, and 4 bases lay in between. This CDR3 reads CASSPRSGNTIYF. The CDR3 coding sequence is TGTGCCAGCAGCCCTCGCTCTGGAAACACCATATATTTT.

The rearrangement links TRBV29-1 to TRBJ2-5, with 7 positions matching TRBD1. The CDR3 is made up of 13 amino acids. With V trimmed by 7 bases and J by 3 bases, 8 bases remained unmatched. Germline-derived CDR1 and CDR2 are SQVTM and ANQGSEA. CDR3 amino acids: CSAEGQTKETQYF. The CDR3 DNA follows: TGCAGCGCAGAGGGACAGACTAAAGAGACCCAGTACTTC.

This rearrangement joins TRBV6-1 to TRBJ1-5; D is ambiguous. Germline V CDR1 and CDR2: MNHNS, SASEGT. Deletions cut 8 bases from V and 0 bases from J, with 11 bases between. This CDR3 contains 14 residues. CDR3 nucleotide sequence: TGTGCCAGCGGAAGACAACGTAGCAATCAGCCCCAGCATTTT. It yields the protein CASGRQRSNQPQHF.

This clonotype was recorded a few times. The rearrangement links TRBV4-1 to TRBJ1-4; TRBD1 might be the D (5 bases). From germline, CDR1 is MGHRA and CDR2 YSYEKL. Trimming took off 0 bases at V and 6 bases at J, with 14 bases between the two ends. CDR3 size: 16 residues. For the CDR3, the DNA is TGCGCCAGCAGCCAAGAGGGGGTGTGGGTCGATGAAAAACTGTTTTTT. It specifies CASSQEGVWVDEKLFF.

This clonotype was seen repeatedly, ten times or more. The chain combines TRBV20-1 with TRBJ2-3; tentative D call: TRBD2 (6 bases). Germline-derived CDR1 and CDR2 are DFQATT and SNEGSKA (reference sequence). Trimming took off 0 bases at V and 5 bases at J, with 15 bases between the two ends. CDR3 length equals 15 residues. As DNA, the CDR3 is TGCAGTGCTAGAGATCCCGCGGGGTCCAAAGATACGCAGTATTTT. As protein: CSARDPAGSKDTQYF.

The rearrangement links TRBV7-2 to TRBJ2-1; 9 bases align to TRBD2. This CDR3 is built from 16 residues. Trimming took 1 base from V and 4 from J; bases not matched to a gene: 5. Germline loops: CDR1 SGHTA, CDR2 FQGNSA. CDR3 DNA: TGTGCCAGCAGCTTAGTGGCGGGAGGGGGATACAATGAGCAGTTCTTC. Its protein is CASSLVAGGGYNEQFF.

This chain joins TRBV20-1 and TRBJ2-3; perhaps D is TRBD1 or TRBD2 (5 bases each). Trimming cost V 3 bases and J 2 bases, with 18 bases left between them. The CDR3 totals 16 residues. The germline CDR1 and CDR2 sequences are DFQATT and SNEGSKA (reference sequence). The DNA of the CDR3 is TGCAGTGCTAGCAGACGGGACCTAAGACTCACAGATACGCAGTATTTT. Translated: CSASRRDLRLTDTQYF.

This clonotype appeared many times. The chain uses TRBV7-8 and TRBJ2-5; 7 nucleotides match TRBD2. Trimming took 3 bases from V and 5 from J; bases not matched to a gene: 0. Germline loops: CDR1 SGHVS, CDR2 FQNEAQ. This CDR3 spans 12 amino acids. The DNA for the CDR3 is TGTGCCAGCAGCTTTAGCGGGGAGACCCAGTACTTC. Translated, it gives CASSFSGETQYF.

This clonotype was counted between two and nine times. The chain links TRBV2 to TRBJ2-1; 7 nucleotides line up with TRBD2. Per germline, CDR1 SNHLY and CDR2 FYNNEI. CDR3 length: 16 amino acids. The V and J ends lost 0 bases and 9 bases, in that order; junction bases with no gene match: 11. The CDR3 bases are TGTGCCAGCAGTGAAGCACCGGGGAGGGGTTCCATTGAGCAGTTCTTC. Amino acids: CASSEAPGRGSIEQFF.

This clonotype was found a few times. V and J are TRBV2 and TRBJ1-2, with 9 bases matching TRBD1. J gave up 6 bases and V 1 base, and 3 bases lay outside the gene matches. The CDR3 extends over 14 amino acids. Germline V CDR1 and CDR2: SNHLY, FYNNEI. This CDR3 is CASSEGDRVHGYTF. Here the CDR3 DNA reads TGTGCCAGCAGTGAAGGGGACAGGGTCCATGGCTACACCTTC.

The chain carries TRBV20-1 and TRBJ1-6; TRBD1 might be the D (6 bases). This CDR3 is built from 16 residues. The germline gives CDR1 DFQATT, CDR2 SNEGSKA (reference sequence). Trimming cost V 0 bases and J 0 bases, with 9 bases left between them. The CDR3 protein is CSARDWGASYNSPLHF. CDR3 coding DNA: TGCAGTGCTAGAGATTGGGGGGCCTCCTATAATTCACCCCTCCACTTT.

The table lists this clonotype with a few counts. The chain is built from TRBV20-1 and TRBJ1-2; no clear D gene. Trimming stripped 6 bases from V and 5 bases from J, with 19 bases between. CDR3 length: 14 amino acids. Germline lookup yields CDR1 DFQATT and CDR2 SNEGSKA (reference sequence). In nucleotides, the CDR3 is TGCAGTGCCAGGCCGGCGAGACCAGTTTATGGCTACACCTTC. Translation gives CSARPARPVYGYTF.

The V call is TRBV9, the J call TRBJ2-1; D possibly corresponds to TRBD2 (5 bases). Germline V gene sequence: CDR1 SGDLS, CDR2 YYNGEE. The V and J ends lost 0 bases and 8 bases respectively, with 9 bases between them. The CDR3 covers 13 residues. For the CDR3, the DNA is TGTGCCAGCAGCGTAGGCCTGGGAGATGAGCAGTTCTTC. Amino acid sequence: CASSVGLGDEQFF.

The chain employs TRBV20-1 and TRBJ1-1; D ambiguous. The CDR3 totals 13 residues. Germline V gene sequence: CDR1 DFQATT, CDR2 SNEGSKA (reference sequence). Deletions cut 6 bases from V and 7 bases from J, with 18 bases between. Written as DNA, the CDR3 is TGCAGTGCGCGCGAGCAGGTATACTATGAAGCTTTCTTT. This translates into CSAREQVYYEAFF.